This entry lists 30 T cell receptor beta chains sequenced from one sample in a study of blood T cell repertoires in COVID-19. TCRdb's table, derived via immunoSEQ multiplex PCR, lists solely in-frame clones and lacks some. The table records nearly 200,000 clones, 86% of them present only once. Input material: peripheral blood. The receptors here all came from a woman aged 70 to 79 with acute or convalescent COVID-19.

The CDR3 is CASSLSAGTTDTQYF. The CDR3, as DNA: TGTGCCAGCAGTTTATCAGCGGGGACCACAGATACGCAGTATTTT. This chain joins TRBV27 and TRBJ2-3, with 7 bases lining up with TRBD2. CDR3 length: 15 residues. The ends lost 0 bases at V and 2 bases at J; junction bases unmatched: 2. The V gene's germline CDR1 is MNHEY and CDR2 SMNVEV (reference sequence).

A single count supports this clone. CDR3 residues: CASGNTGISEKLFF. DNA of the CDR3: TGTGCCAGCGGAAATACAGGTATTTCTGAAAAACTGTTTTTT. The rearrangement joins TRBV6-4 to TRBJ1-4; perhaps TRBD1 as D (5 bases). Trimming removed 8 bases from V and 7 bases from J, with 17 bases in between. Germline CDR1 and CDR2: MRHNA and SNTAGT. The CDR3 runs to 14 residues.

This chain uses TRBV19 with TRBJ1-2; D may be TRBD1 (5 bases). CDR1 and CDR2 from the germline V gene are LNHDA and SQIVND (reference sequence). V dropped 6 bases and J dropped 2 bases, with 16 bases sitting between them. This CDR3 has 15 amino acids. CDR3 region: CASSLLQQANYGYTF. The CDR3 nucleotides read TGTGCCAGTAGCCTCCTCCAACAGGCAAACTATGGCTACACCTTC.

The CDR3 spells CSASFSGNEQFF. The CDR3 bases are TGCAGTGCTAGTTTTAGCGGCAATGAGCAGTTCTTC. V usage is TRBV20-1 and J usage is TRBJ2-1; TRBD2 might be the D (6 bases). The V end was cut by 3 bases, the J end by 6 bases, with 9 bases between. Germline V lookup: CDR1 DFQATT, CDR2 SNEGSKA (reference sequence). CDR3 length: 12 amino acids.

The chain carries TRBV2 and TRBJ2-6, with D possibly TRBD1 on 5 matching bases. CDR1 is SNHLY and CDR2 is FYNNEI in the germline V gene. The CDR3 has 17 amino acids. Between the trimmed V and J ends, which lost 7 bases and 0 bases, there was a span of 16 bases. The CDR3 protein is CASILEGVLSGANVLTF. In DNA form, the CDR3 reads TGTGCCAGCATTCTGGAAGGGGTCCTCTCTGGGGCCAACGTCCTGACTTTC.

This clone has only one observation. The chain has TRBV7-9 and TRBJ2-6; D unresolved. Trimming removed 2 bases at V and 3 bases at J, with 2 bases between. The CDR3 is 13 residues long. From germline, CDR1 is SEHNR and CDR2 FQNEAQ (reference sequence). CDR3 in DNA: TGTGCCAGCAGCTTATATGGGGCCAACGTCCTGACTTTC. Its protein product is CASSLYGANVLTF.

This clone was detected only once. The rearrangement links TRBV7-9 to TRBJ1-1; unclear D gene. This CDR3 has 15 residues. Trimming removed 0 bases at V and 2 bases at J, with 10 bases between. CDR1 is SEHNR and CDR2 is FQNEAQ in the germline V gene (reference sequence). The CDR3 loop reads CASSLAAGDNTEAFF. The CDR3 DNA reads as TGTGCCAGCAGCTTAGCGGCAGGTGACAACACTGAAGCTTTCTTT.

The rearrangement links TRBV27 to TRBJ2-5; D remains ambiguous. This CDR3 spans 14 amino acids. V lost 5 bases to trimming and J lost 5 bases, with 15 bases between them. Germline V gene lookup returns CDR1 MNHEY and CDR2 SMNVEV (reference sequence). The CDR3 here is CASSRSRIEETQYF. The CDR3 DNA sequence: TGTGCCAGCAGTCGCTCGAGGATAGAGGAGACCCAGTACTTC.

V gene TRBV5-1 combines with J gene TRBJ2-1; D is unclear. Germline CDR1 reads SGHRS; CDR2 reads YFSETQ. V was trimmed by 0 bases and J by 3 bases, leaving 13 bases between them. The CDR3 length is 16 residues. CDR3 sequence: CASSLEPPAVYNEQFF. The DNA for the CDR3 is TGCGCCAGCAGCTTGGAGCCCCCCGCGGTCTACAATGAGCAGTTCTTC.

This chain joins TRBV10-3 and TRBJ2-1, with TRBD1 as a possible D gene (6 bases). The CDR3 runs to 15 residues. V was shortened by 2 bases and J by 7 bases, with 15 bases between the two germline ends. Germline CDR1 is ENHRY and CDR2 is SYGVKD. CDR3 loop: CAISEGQNLWNEQFF. As DNA, the CDR3 is TGTGCCATCAGTGAGGGACAGAATCTTTGGAATGAGCAGTTCTTC.

This clone was observed once. This rearrangement joins TRBV28 to TRBJ2-1, with a weak D call TRBD2 (5 bases). CDR1 is MDHEN and CDR2 is SYDVKM in the germline V gene. The CDR3 length is 14 residues. The ends were cut back, 5 bases at V and 7 bases at J, with 15 bases in the middle. The CDR3 loop is CASSLRGLGNEQFF. Here the CDR3 DNA reads TGTGCCAGCAGTCTACGAGGACTGGGGAATGAGCAGTTCTTC.

The chain links TRBV5-4 to TRBJ2-7; D may be TRBD1 (5 bases). Germline V gene lookup returns CDR1 SGHNT and CDR2 YYREEE (reference sequence). Trimming removed 4 bases at V and 6 bases at J, with 17 bases between. The CDR3 length is 14 residues. The CDR3 region is CASSQQGNQGEQYF. DNA of the CDR3: TGTGCCAGCAGCCAGCAGGGTAACCAGGGCGAGCAGTACTTC.

The rearrangement joins TRBV9 to TRBJ2-4; 12 bases agree with TRBD2. CDR3 length: 16 amino acids. Germline CDR1 is SGDLS and CDR2 is YYNGEE. The junction had 5 bases not matched to a gene; V was cut back by 4 bases and J by 3 bases. CDR3 protein: CASSQTSGGDKNIQYF. For the CDR3, the DNA is TGTGCCAGCAGCCAGACTAGCGGGGGAGACAAAAACATTCAGTACTTC.

The chain links TRBV7-9 to TRBJ1-6, with 7 bases fitting TRBD1. The V gene's germline CDR1 is SEHNR and CDR2 FQNEAQ (reference sequence). The trim removed 1 base at V and 13 bases at J, leaving 7 bases unmatched. The CDR3 covers 14 residues. CDR3 residues: CASSLDRQGPPLHF. For the CDR3, the DNA is TGTGCCAGCAGCTTAGATCGACAGGGCCCTCCCCTCCACTTT.

This chain uses TRBV19 with TRBJ2-3; D possibly corresponds to TRBD1 (5 bases). Germline lookup yields CDR1 LNHDA and CDR2 SQIVND (reference sequence). V was shortened by 6 bases and J by 1 base, with 8 bases between the two germline ends. The length of the CDR3 is 13 residues. The CDR3 reads CASSLQGTDTQYF. The CDR3 DNA is TGTGCCAGTAGCCTACAGGGCACAGATACGCAGTATTTT. Full variable domain (missing parts from reference TRBV19 and TRBJ2-3): DGGITQSPKYLFRKEGQNVTLSCEQNLNHDAMYWYRQDPGQGLRLIYYSQIVNDFQKGDIAEGYSVSREKKESFPLTVTSAQKNPTAFYLCASSLQGTDTQYFGPGTRLTVL.

This chain connects TRBV5-4 to TRBJ2-1; TRBD1 matches at 12 bases. Germline loops: CDR1 SGHNT, CDR2 YYREEE (reference sequence). The trim removed 3 bases at V and 6 bases at J, leaving 4 bases unmatched. The CDR3 totals 15 residues. CDR3 DNA sequence: TGTGCCAGCAGCTCCTGGGACAGGGGGCGCAATGAGCAGTTCTTC. Its protein product is CASSSWDRGRNEQFF. The variable domain in full, with the rest retrieved from reference TRBV5-4 and TRBJ2-1, is ETGVTQSPTHLIKTRGQQVTLRCSSQSGHNTVSWYQQALGQGPQFIFQYYREEENGRGNFPPRFSGLQFPNYSSELNVNALELDDSALYLCASSSWDRGRNEQFFGPGTRLTVL.

The J gene is TRBJ2-2, the V gene TRBV21-1; the D call in the table, TRBD2, was not verified against the DNA. TRBV21-1 represents a pseudogene. This CDR3 has 15 amino acids. CDR3 sequence: CASSKERTSNGELFF. CDR3 in DNA: TGTGCCAGCAGCAAAGAGAGGACTAGTAATGGGGAGCTGTTTTTT.

The chain carries TRBV7-2 and TRBJ2-2; 11 positions match TRBD2. V lost 5 bases, J lost 8 bases, and 4 bases stayed unmatched. From germline, CDR1 is SGHTA and CDR2 FQGNSA. The CDR3 runs 14 residues. The CDR3 region has the DNA TGTGCCAGCAGCAGGACTAGCGGGTCTGGGGAGCTGTTTTTT. Its protein is CASSRTSGSGELFF. The full variable domain, rest sourced from reference TRBV7-2 and TRBJ2-2, is GAGVSQSPSNKVTEKGKDVELRCDPISGHTALYWYRQSLGQGLEFLIYFQGNSAPDKSGLPSDRFSAERTGGSVSTLTIQRTQQEDSAVYLCASSRTSGSGELFFGEGSRLTVL.

The chain couples TRBV5-1 to TRBJ2-1; a possible D gene is TRBD1 (5 bases). Germline CDR1 and CDR2: SGHRS and YFSETQ. The CDR3 consists of 15 residues. V shed 5 bases and J shed 0 bases, with 12 bases lying between them. For the CDR3, the DNA is TGCGCCAGCAGGTCCAGGGTCAGCTCCTACAATGAGCAGTTCTTC. It specifies CASRSRVSSYNEQFF.

CDR3 in amino acids: CASSTRTSLTYNEQFF. In DNA, the CDR3 is TGTGCCAGCAGCACCCGGACTAGCCTTACGTACAATGAGCAGTTCTTC. The gene calls are TRBV12-1 and TRBJ2-1; no DNA check was done on the table's D call, TRBD2. TRBV12-1 is flagged as a pseudogene. The CDR3 consists of 16 residues.

The V and J genes are TRBV5-1 and TRBJ2-1, with a tentative D call TRBD1 (5 bases). Between the trimmed V and J ends, which lost 0 bases and 4 bases, there was a span of 11 bases. Per germline, CDR1 SGHRS and CDR2 YFSETQ. This CDR3 has 15 residues. The CDR3 sequence is CASSLEGAEYNEQFF. The CDR3 bases are TGCGCCAGCAGCTTGGAAGGGGCCGAATACAATGAGCAGTTCTTC.

The rearrangement links TRBV29-1 to TRBJ2-1; no definite D call. Germline CDR1 and CDR2: SQVTM and ANQGSEA. The CDR3 is 13 residues long. Trimming removed 4 bases at V and 0 bases at J, with 7 bases between. The CDR3 reads CSVGHLSYNEQFF. The CDR3, as DNA: TGCAGCGTTGGACATCTCTCCTACAATGAGCAGTTCTTC.

This clone showed up just once. This sequence joins TRBV10-3 and TRBJ2-2, with 7 positions matching TRBD1. Germline V gene data show CDR1 as ENHRY and CDR2 as SYGVKD. V was pared by 6 bases and J by 5 bases, with 6 bases of the junction left unmatched. The CDR3 is made up of 14 amino acids. As DNA, the CDR3 is TGTGCCATCAGGGGGGACAGTGGAACCGGGGAGCTGTTTTTT. Encoded protein: CAIRGDSGTGELFF.

The chain employs TRBV3-1 (or the pseudogene TRBV3-2) and TRBJ1-1; D is possibly TRBD1 (6 bases). Germline V gives CDR1 LGHDT, CDR2 YNNKEL (reference sequence). The CDR3 loop spans 14 amino acids. Trimming left V 1 base short and J 4 bases short, with 10 bases between. Here the CDR3 reads CASSQGTGSTEAFF. The CDR3, as DNA: TGTGCCAGCAGCCAAGGAACAGGGTCCACTGAAGCTTTCTTT.

Comments on this clone: This sample also contains other DNA sequences that code for the same CDR3. The chain is built from TRBV28 and TRBJ1-2; D unresolved. The CDR3 runs 13 residues. Germline CDR1 MDHEN, CDR2 SYDVKM. Trimming removed 3 bases at V and 4 bases at J, with 9 bases between. CDR3 in DNA: TGTGCCAGCAGTTTTCGAAGCTCCTATGGCTACACCTTC. Translated, it gives CASSFRSSYGYTF.

The rearrangement links TRBV7-8 to TRBJ1-1; 10 nucleotides match TRBD1. The CDR3 runs to 14 residues. In germline, CDR1 is SGHVS, CDR2 FQNEAQ. The J segment lost 6 bases and the V segment lost 4 bases, leaving 5 bases of the junction unmatched. The CDR3 region is CASSSTGQGAEAFF. In nucleotides, the CDR3 is TGTGCCAGCAGCTCTACTGGACAGGGGGCTGAAGCTTTCTTT.

This chain links TRBV3-1 (or the pseudogene TRBV3-2) with TRBJ1-4, with TRBD1 matching 10 bases. The CDR3 loop spans 15 amino acids. Germline CDR1 LGHDT, CDR2 YNNKEL (reference sequence). The J segment lost 7 bases and the V segment lost 6 bases, leaving 8 bases of the junction unmatched. CDR3 in DNA: TGTGCCAGCAGGGGCCCAGGGACAGGGGCTGAAAAACTGTTTTTT. Its translation is CASRGPGTGAEKLFF.

The chain has TRBV3-1 (or the pseudogene TRBV3-2) and TRBJ2-4; 11 nucleotides match TRBD1. Per the germline V gene, CDR1 is LGHDT and CDR2 is YNNKEL (reference sequence). With 1 base clipped from V and 7 bases from J, the junction kept 3 bases outside the gene matches. The CDR3 extends over 15 amino acids. This CDR3 is CASSQVRDRGNIQYF. CDR3 nucleotides: TGTGCCAGCAGCCAAGTCCGGGACAGGGGGAACATTCAGTACTTC.

This chain joins TRBV6-2 or TRBV6-3 and TRBJ1-2, with TRBD1 matching over 8 bases. Germline-derived CDR1 and CDR2 are MNHEY and SVGEGT. V dropped 5 bases and J dropped 6; count of bases not matched to a gene: 11. This CDR3 region has 15 residues. The CDR3 nucleotides are TGTGCCAGCAGTGACACTCAGGGGGCGCATGATGGCTACACCTTC. It encodes CASSDTQGAHDGYTF.

This clone was detected only once. This sample also contains other DNA sequences that code for the same CDR3. The chain combines TRBV5-4 with TRBJ1-2, with 8 positions matching TRBD1. J lost 5 bases, V lost 3 bases, and 6 bases had no gene match. Germline CDR1 and CDR2: SGHNT and YYREEE (reference sequence). CDR3 size: 14 residues. CDR3 in DNA: TGTGCCAGCAGCTCTGGACAGGGAAGGTATGGCTACACCTTC. Translation: CASSSGQGRYGYTF.